This T cell receptor beta chain was identified during a study of T cells in Graves' hyperthyroidism and ophthalmopathy. Study results and limitations: A model built on 13 V-J features separated ophthalmopathy from stable hyperthyroidism. Most thyroid clonotypes that were expanded above 0.001 also turned up in blood. Model predictions of ophthalmopathy came a median approximately 6 months before onset.

In this sample, this clonotype turned up many times. Antigen unknown. CDR1 and CDR2 from the germline V gene are MNHNS and SASEGT. V shed 6 bases, J shed 5 bases, and the junction held 8 bases outside the gene matches. CDR3 length: 14 amino acids. Using RNA transcripts as the source, TCR beta CDR3 regions were amplified. HTBI primers were employed in a first-round RT-PCR of the TCR CDR3. Via MiXCR, TCRdb re-called the multiplex PCR reads, giving one row per CDR3 protein. The data show 650,000 to 750,000 distinct CDR3 sequences, 14% seen once. Sequenced: blood. The receptor's source is a woman under 30 with Graves' hyperthyroidism. The rearrangement joins TRBV6-1 to TRBJ2-5; TRBD1 matches at 8 bases. CDR3 DNA: TGTGCCAGCAGCAGGACAGGGCGAGGGGAGACCCAGTACTTC. This translates into CASSRTGRGETQYF.